The sequence of this TCR beta chain was determined in a study of cytomegalovirus exposure and HLA in healthy donors. Study context: A prior analysis found about 110 million unique TCR beta sequences from 170 million or so T cells. Study outcomes and limitations: It was taken for granted in presence/absence analyses that sequencing depth across donors was roughly uniform. As a later analysis revealed, the rate of TCR association differed by HLA locus, with DRB1 most and HLA-C fewest.

The PCR employed 60 Vbeta primers together with 13 Jbeta primers. Sequencing used immunoSEQ multiplex PCR; TCRdb keeps in-frame clones, though not all of them. Among 130,000 to 150,000 clones listed, more than 75% were seen once. To note about this clone: Its antigen is not known.

The receptor was derived from a woman aged 18-35 years in good health and CMV-seropositive. Sequencing was done on a sample of PBMCs.

The CDR3 region is CASSLEAGMNTEAFF. The CDR3 region has the DNA TGTGCCAGCAGCTTAGAGGCAGGTATGAACACTGAAGCTTTCTTT. The V call is TRBV7-8, the J call TRBJ1-1; D not resolved. CDR1 is SGHVS, CDR2 FQNEAQ, per germline. The CDR3 sequence is 15 residues long. Trimming removed 1 base at V and 0 bases at J, with 9 bases between.